These 19 T cell receptor beta chains came from one sample sequenced in a study of identical twins' blood T cells. TCRdb independently ran MiXCR on the 5' RACE reads; one entry per CDR3 protein. The sample gives fewer than 450,000 distinct CDR3 sequences, roughly 28% of which show up once; approximately 6.6% is in the top ten. The sequenced sample was PBMCs. All receptors derive from a woman aged 18-49 years in good health.

This clonotype was recorded a few times. The gene calls are TRBV4-1 and TRBJ1-2, with D possibly matching TRBD1 (5 bases). Trimming removed 0 bases at V and 1 base at J, with 12 bases between. This CDR3 is 16 amino acids long. Looked up from germline, CDR1 is MGHRA and CDR2 is YSYEKL. The CDR3 sequence is CASSQDDRFYNYGYTF. The CDR3, as DNA: TGCGCCAGCAGCCAAGATGACAGATTCTATAACTATGGCTACACCTTC.

This sequence joins TRBV6-6 and TRBJ1-2, with TRBD1 identical over 9 bases. V gave up 5 bases and J gave up 4 bases; unmatched junction bases: 11. Germline values: CDR1 MNHNY, CDR2 SVGAGI (reference sequence). The CDR3 loop spans 16 amino acids. This chain's CDR3 is CASSQDRGTPLYGYTF. The CDR3 coding sequence is TGTGCCAGCAGTCAGGACAGGGGCACCCCCCTCTATGGCTACACCTTC.

The sample holds one count of this clonotype. A single base separates this from a much larger clone, so it may be a read error. In nucleotides, the CDR3 is TGTGCCAGCAGCTTGGTATGGAACACTGAAGCTTTCTTT. This encodes CASSLVWNTEAFF. The chain employs TRBV5-5 and TRBJ1-1; D not certain. V dropped 0 bases and J dropped 1 base, with 4 bases sitting between them. This CDR3 has 13 amino acids. Per germline, CDR1 SGHKS and CDR2 YYEKEE (reference sequence).

Details on this clonotype: An end of the junction does not agree with germline; a read error may underlie this. This chain's CDR3 is CASSEWNQTQHF. DNA for the CDR3: TGTGCCAGCAGTGAGTGGAATCAGACCCAGCATTTT. J is TRBJ1-5 and V is TRBV25-1; D gene unclear. Germline values: CDR1 MGHDK, CDR2 SYGVNS. This CDR3 is 12 amino acids long.

The chain combines TRBV20-1 with TRBJ2-2; 8 bases match TRBD2. V lost 5 bases, J lost 2 bases, and 7 bases stayed unmatched. The CDR3 loop spans 15 amino acids. Germline-derived CDR1 and CDR2 are DFQATT and SNEGSKA (reference sequence). The CDR3 DNA is TGCAGTGCTCCCGGGACTAGGGCCAACACCGGGGAGCTGTTTTTT. It codes for CSAPGTRANTGELFF.

The J gene is TRBJ2-4, the V gene TRBV28; D ambiguous. CDR1 and CDR2 from the germline V gene are MDHEN and SYDVKM. Trimming cost V 5 bases and J 2 bases, with 13 bases left between them. CDR3 length equals 15 residues. The DNA of the CDR3 is TGTGCCAGCAGTCGACTGACGGACCCCAAAAACATTCAGTACTTC. This codes for CASSRLTDPKNIQYF.

This rearrangement joins TRBV7-2 to TRBJ1-1, with 7 bases lining up with TRBD1. The J segment lost 4 bases and the V segment lost 3 bases, leaving 8 bases of the junction unmatched. CDR1 and CDR2 from the germline V gene are SGHTA and FQGNSA. The CDR3 length is 15 residues. The CDR3 here is CASSLDGTAPTEAFF. The CDR3 DNA sequence: TGTGCCAGCAGCTTGGACGGGACAGCTCCCACTGAAGCTTTCTTT. Based on the CDR3 plus reference TRBV7-2 and TRBJ1-1, the full variable domain is GAGVSQSPSNKVTEKGKDVELRCDPISGHTALYWYRQSLGQGLEFLIYFQGNSAPDKSGLPSDRFSAERTGGSVSTLTIQRTQQEDSAVYLCASSLDGTAPTEAFFGQGTRLTVV.

There are a few counts of this clonotype. J is TRBJ2-7 and V is TRBV7-8; D is undetermined. Per the germline V gene, CDR1 is SGHVS and CDR2 is FQNEAQ. The V gene lost 1 base and the J gene lost 7 bases, with 5 bases spanning the gap. The CDR3 has 11 amino acids. The CDR3 DNA is TGTGCCAGCAGCTTAGTCCGGGAGCAGTACTTC. Its protein is CASSLVREQYF.

This rearrangement joins TRBV3-1 to TRBJ2-1, with D possibly being TRBD1 (5 bases). CDR1 is LGHDT and CDR2 is YNNKEL in the germline V gene (reference sequence). The CDR3 covers 16 residues. Trimming cost V 0 bases and J 4 bases, with 13 bases left between them. For the CDR3, the DNA is TGTGCCAGCAGCCAAGAAAGGGGCAGGGATTACAATGAGCAGTTCTTC. This translates into CASSQERGRDYNEQFF.

Of note for this clonotype: A much larger clone lies one base from this, so it may be a read error. This rearrangement joins TRBV29-1 to TRBJ2-1, with D unclear. The CDR3 consists of 13 residues. Germline-derived CDR1 and CDR2 are SQVTM and ANQGSEA. Trimming took off 7 bases at V and 0 bases at J, with 10 bases between the two ends. The CDR3 is CSAGRSSYNEQFF. CDR3 nucleotide sequence: TGCAGCGCCGGCCGGAGCTCCTACAATGAGCAGTTCTTC.

With regard to this clonotype: Lacking the conserved final phenylalanine or tryptophan, this CDR3 likely reflects a read error. The chain combines TRBV24-1 with TRBJ1-2, with D uncertain. The CDR3 is 16 amino acids. CDR1 is KGHDR, CDR2 SFDVKD, per germline. V shed 0 bases and J shed 2 bases, with 12 bases lying between them. In DNA form, the CDR3 reads TGTGCCACCAGTGATTTGGCGCCTTCCGTCAACTATGGCTACACCCTC. It yields the protein CATSDLAPSVNYGYTL.

This clonotype has a handful of counts. The J gene is TRBJ2-5, the V gene TRBV20-1; D is undetermined. Trimming removed 3 bases at V and 5 bases at J, with 10 bases between. The CDR3 is 12 amino acids. Germline loops: CDR1 DFQATT, CDR2 SNEGSKA (reference sequence). CDR3 sequence: CSASYPAETQYF. The CDR3 region has the DNA TGCAGTGCTAGTTATCCCGCGGAGACCCAGTACTTC.

The chain recombines TRBV6-1 with TRBJ2-1; TRBD2 agrees at 13 bases. The germline gives CDR1 MNHNS, CDR2 SASEGT. This CDR3 region has 12 residues. After removal of 6 bases from V and 15 bases from J, the junction contained 5 bases not matched to a gene. CDR3 coding DNA: TGTGCCAGCAGCAGGACTAGCGGGGGTCCGTTCTTC. This codes for CASSRTSGGPFF.

This clonotype was seen many times. This chain links TRBV20-1 with TRBJ1-3; a possible D gene is TRBD1 (5 bases). The germline CDR1 and CDR2 sequences are DFQATT and SNEGSKA (reference sequence). The length of the CDR3 is 14 residues. With 6 bases removed from V and 1 base from J, the gap between germline ends came to 13 bases. The CDR3 loop is CSAATAGSGNTIYF. DNA for the CDR3: TGCAGTGCAGCGACAGCGGGATCTGGAAACACCATATATTTT.

This chain joins TRBV6-2 or TRBV6-3 and TRBJ1-5; the D is unclear. The CDR3 sequence is 13 residues long. Germline loops: CDR1 MNHEY, CDR2 SVGEGT. V dropped 4 bases and J dropped 9 bases, with 13 bases sitting between them. CDR3: CASSSSLPLPQHF. The CDR3, as DNA: TGTGCCAGCAGTTCCTCCCTGCCATTGCCCCAGCATTTT.

The CDR3 sequence is CASSLHLGEDTQYF. DNA for the CDR3: TGCGCCAGCAGCTTGCATCTAGGGGAAGATACGCAGTATTTT. This chain uses TRBV5-1 with TRBJ2-3; D possibly corresponds to TRBD1 (5 bases). From germline, CDR1 is SGHRS and CDR2 YFSETQ. This CDR3 region has 14 residues. V dropped 1 base and J dropped 5 bases, with 11 bases sitting between them.

The chain combines TRBV2 with TRBJ1-1; D unresolved. Germline assignment: CDR1 SNHLY and CDR2 FYNNEI. The CDR3 contains 12 residues. Deletions cut 4 bases from V and 11 bases from J, with 14 bases between. CDR3 residues: CASSANQGFAFF. The CDR3 region has the DNA TGTGCCAGCAGTGCGAACCAAGGTTTCGCTTTCTTT.

At least ten counts were recorded for this clonotype. The rearrangement links TRBV6-2 or TRBV6-3 to TRBJ2-1; 13 bases match TRBD2. V dropped 4 bases and J dropped 4; count of bases not matched to a gene: 1. The CDR3 spans 15 residues. Germline CDR1 and CDR2: MNHEY and SVGEGT. As DNA, the CDR3 is TGTGCCAGCAGTTGGACTAGCGGGAGTTACAATGAGCAGTTCTTC. Its translation: CASSWTSGSYNEQFF.

This clonotype was seen a handful of times. The J gene is TRBJ2-4, the V gene TRBV7-9, with TRBD2 matching over 8 bases. The V gene's germline CDR1 is SEHNR and CDR2 FQNEAQ (reference sequence). Unmatched junction bases numbered 6, after V lost 5 bases and J lost 0 bases. The CDR3 is 16 amino acids. CDR3 region: CASSRRGGLAKNIQYF. CDR3 nucleotides: TGTGCCAGCAGCCGACGGGGGGGTCTAGCCAAAAACATTCAGTACTTC.